The 20 T cell receptor beta chains below were found in one sample sequenced in a study of response to subunit inactivated influenza vaccine (dated by TCRdb to 2017 to 2018). Libraries were made using RT-PCR. Instrument on record: Illumina HiSeq 2500. In TCRdb, the public reads were trimmed at Q25 with fastp and aligned with MiXCR, with productive beta chains retained. Each entry is one CDR3 protein sequence, shown with its most common DNA and genes. The sample table lists 700,000 to 800,000 distinct CDR3 sequences, 15% to 20% of them with a count of one. The top ten clones comprise roughly a tenth of the sample. The source material was PBMCs from blood, sampled 4 to 6 days after vaccination. These receptors all stem from a man aged 50-60 years who received an inactivated influenza vaccine. Donor details come from another sample of the same person, matched by shared clones.

This clonotype turned up a few times. J is TRBJ2-5 and V is TRBV11-2; TRBD1 is a possible D gene (6 bases). The CDR3 covers 15 residues. The V end was cut by 3 bases, the J end by 4 bases, with 15 bases between. Germline CDR1 and CDR2: SGHAT and FQNNGV. The CDR3 reads CASSFATGFAETQYF. The CDR3 DNA reads as TGTGCCAGCAGCTTCGCCACAGGGTTTGCAGAGACCCAGTACTTC.

This clonotype has ten or more counts. The rearrangement uses TRBV12-3 or TRBV12-4 and TRBJ2-2, with 9 bases identical to TRBD2. There are 14 residues in the CDR3. V shed 6 bases and J 5 bases; nucleotides not matched to a gene: 4. This chain's CDR3 is CASSPSGVTGELFF. DNA of the CDR3: TGTGCCAGCAGCCCTAGCGGGGTGACCGGGGAGCTGTTTTTT.

This clonotype appeared a single time. The chain has TRBV4-2 and TRBJ2-5; 12 bases line up with TRBD2. The CDR3 spans 17 residues. CDR1 LGHNA and CDR2 YNFKEQ come from the germline V gene. With V trimmed by 0 bases and J by 4 bases, 6 bases remained unmatched. The CDR3 DNA follows: TGTGCCAGCAGCCAAGATCTCACTAGCGGGGGGCGAGAGACCCAGTACTTC. Translating gives CASSQDLTSGGRETQYF.

This clonotype occurred a few times. This rearrangement joins TRBV11-1 to TRBJ2-1; D is tentatively TRBD1 or TRBD2 (9 bases each). V dropped 1 base and J dropped 2 bases, with 27 bases sitting between them. The CDR3 runs 21 residues. Per germline, CDR1 SGHAT and CDR2 FQDESV (reference sequence). The CDR3 spells CASSLEWGQGTRLAAYNEQFF. The CDR3 DNA reads as TGTGCCAGCAGCTTAGAATGGGGACAGGGAACTCGACTAGCGGCCTACAATGAGCAGTTCTTC. The full variable domain, with the rest looked up from reference TRBV11-1 and TRBJ2-1, is EAEVAQSPRYKITEKSQAVAFWCDPISGHATLYWYRQILGQGPELLVQFQDESVVDDSQLPKDRFSAERLKGVDSTLKIQPAELGDSAMYLCASSLEWGQGTRLAAYNEQFFGPGTRLTVL.

The chain is built from TRBV7-9 and TRBJ2-4, with D hard to call. CDR1 is SEHNR and CDR2 is FQNEAQ in the germline V gene (reference sequence). Trimming pared 4 bases from V and 0 bases from J, leaving 7 bases between. This CDR3 is 14 amino acids long. As DNA, the CDR3 is TGTGCCAGCAGCTCAGAGATAGCCAAAAACATTCAGTACTTC. It is translated as CASSSEIAKNIQYF.

J is TRBJ2-7 and V is TRBV11-2; maybe TRBD2 (6 bases). The V gene lost 1 base and the J gene lost 2 bases, with 18 bases spanning the gap. The CDR3 totals 17 residues. Germline CDR1 reads SGHAT; CDR2 reads FQNNGV. This CDR3 reads CASSLGIAEPRPYEQYF. CDR3 DNA: TGTGCCAGCAGCTTAGGAATAGCGGAACCACGGCCCTACGAGCAGTACTTC.

V and J are TRBV18 and TRBJ1-5, with D unresolved. The germline CDR1 and CDR2 sequences are KGHSH and LQKENI. The ends were cut back, 5 bases at V and 0 bases at J, with 5 bases in the middle. CDR3 size: 13 residues. The CDR3 nucleotides are TGTGCCAGCTCAGTTTTTAGCAATCAGCCCCAGCATTTT. Amino acids: CASSVFSNQPQHF.

This clonotype appeared a few times. The chain recombines TRBV20-1 with TRBJ1-2; weak D call: TRBD1 (5 bases). The germline gives CDR1 DFQATT, CDR2 SNEGSKA (reference sequence). V shed 3 bases and J shed 3 bases, with 11 bases lying between them. The CDR3 is 13 amino acids. The CDR3 DNA sequence: TGCAGTGCTAGGATCAGGGCGGACTATGGCTACACCTTC. Translated: CSARIRADYGYTF.

The V and J genes are TRBV5-1 and TRBJ2-3, with a weak D call TRBD2 (5 bases). The germline V gene has CDR1 SGHRS and CDR2 YFSETQ. The CDR3 has 15 residues. The V end was cut by 4 bases, the J end by 1 base, with 13 bases between. The CDR3 is CASSPLLGGTDTQYF. The DNA for the CDR3 is TGCGCCAGCAGCCCACTACTGGGAGGCACAGATACGCAGTATTTT. The full variable domain, with the rest looked up from reference TRBV5-1 and TRBJ2-3, is KAGVTQTPRYLIKTRGQQVTLSCSPISGHRSVSWYQQTPGQGLQFLFEYFSETQRNKGNFPGRFSGRQFSNSRSEMNVSTLELGDSALYLCASSPLLGGTDTQYFGPGTRLTVL.

The table lists this clonotype with a few counts. V is TRBV12-3 or TRBV12-4 and J is TRBJ2-1, with TRBD2 identical over 7 bases. Trimming removed 5 bases from V and 4 bases from J; junction bases left unmatched: 8. The CDR3 length is 15 residues. The CDR3 spells CASSQTGLPYNEQFF. As DNA, the CDR3 is TGTGCCAGCAGTCAAACGGGACTACCTTACAATGAGCAGTTCTTC.

This clonotype was seen ten or more times. The genes are TRBV12-3 or TRBV12-4 and TRBJ2-3; either TRBD1 or TRBD2 may fit D (5 bases each). The V end lost 2 bases, the J end lost 8 bases, and 11 bases lay between the germline ends. The CDR3 totals 13 residues. The CDR3 region is CASSLLGDGTQYF. The DNA of the CDR3 is TGTGCCAGCAGTTTATTGGGGGACGGTACGCAGTATTTT.

The chain employs TRBV6-2 or TRBV6-3 and TRBJ2-2; D is uncertain. The CDR3 is 16 residues long. Between the trimmed V and J ends, which lost 1 base and 1 base, there was a span of 10 bases. Germline V gene lookup returns CDR1 MNHEY and CDR2 SVGEGT. The CDR3, as DNA: TGTGCCAGCAGTTACTTTCTTCTGGGGAACACCGGGGAGCTGTTTTTT. Its translation: CASSYFLLGNTGELFF.

This clonotype was detected many times. The V gene is TRBV20-1, the J gene TRBJ1-1; TRBD1 matches at 10 bases. V gave up 1 base and J gave up 4 bases; unmatched junction bases: 15. This CDR3 is built from 18 residues. Germline V gene data show CDR1 as DFQATT and CDR2 as SNEGSKA (reference sequence). CDR3 in amino acids: CSARGILDRGIKGTEAFF. The CDR3 DNA is TGCAGTGCTAGAGGAATCCTGGACAGGGGGATCAAAGGCACTGAAGCTTTCTTT.

Ten or more counts support this clonotype. This chain joins TRBV20-1 and TRBJ1-5, with D tentatively TRBD1 (6 bases). CDR3 length: 14 residues. V lost 0 bases, J lost 6 bases, and 12 bases lay in between. The germline gives CDR1 DFQATT, CDR2 SNEGSKA (reference sequence). Here the CDR3 DNA reads TGCAGTGCTAGAGAAAACAGGGATCGTCAGCCCCAGCATTTT. It codes for CSARENRDRQPQHF.

A few counts support this clonotype. The chain is built from TRBV20-1 and TRBJ1-6, with unresolved D. This CDR3 contains 13 residues. V lost 3 bases to trimming and J lost 5 bases, with 8 bases between them. Germline CDR1 DFQATT, CDR2 SNEGSKA (reference sequence). The CDR3 DNA is TGCAGTGCTAGGGGCCCCAATAATTCACCCCTCCACTTT. Protein sequence: CSARGPNNSPLHF.

The chain recombines TRBV7-2 with TRBJ2-7; 12 positions match TRBD2. The CDR3 is 15 residues long. The V segment lost 1 base and the J segment 7 bases; nucleotides outside the gene matches: 5. In germline, CDR1 is SGHTA, CDR2 FQGNSA. The CDR3 DNA sequence: TGTGCCAGCAGCTTAGGCCTAGCGGGGGGGTCTGAGCAGTACTTC. This codes for CASSLGLAGGSEQYF. The whole variable domain, filled in from reference TRBV7-2 and TRBJ2-7, reads GAGVSQSPSNKVTEKGKDVELRCDPISGHTALYWYRQSLGQGLEFLIYFQGNSAPDKSGLPSDRFSAERTGGSVSTLTIQRTQQEDSAVYLCASSLGLAGGSEQYFGPGTRLTVT.

This clonotype was detected only once. This chain links TRBV5-1 with TRBJ2-2; 9 bases map to TRBD1. This CDR3 has 17 residues. CDR1 and CDR2 from the germline V gene are SGHRS and YFSETQ. The ends lost 4 bases at V and 8 bases at J; junction bases unmatched: 15. The CDR3, as DNA: TGCGCCAGCAGCACAAACGCCGGGACAGGGAGCATAGGGGAGCTGTTTTTT. Translated: CASSTNAGTGSIGELFF.

As for this clonotype: Germline is not matched at one junction end, which may reflect a read error. The V call is TRBV7-9, the J call TRBJ2-1; no clear D gene. Germline values: CDR1 SEHNR, CDR2 FQNEAQ (reference sequence). The CDR3 consists of 15 residues. The CDR3 is CASNLGFNSYNEQFF. In nucleotides, the CDR3 is TGTGCCAGCAACTTAGGCTTCAACTCCTACAATGAGCAGTTCTTC. Filled out from reference TRBV7-9 and TRBJ2-1, the complete variable domain reads DTGVSQNPRHKITKRGQNVTFRCDPISEHNRLYWYRQTLGQGPEFLTYFQNEAQLEKSRLLSDRFSAERPKGSFSTLEIQRTEQGDSAMYLCASNLGFNSYNEQFFGPGTRLTVL.

There are many counts of this clonotype. J is TRBJ2-1 and V is TRBV27, with TRBD2 matching 8 bases. Per the germline V gene, CDR1 is MNHEY and CDR2 is SMNVEV (reference sequence). Losses at the gene ends were 2 bases for V and 5 bases for J; bases not matched to a gene: 8. This CDR3 comprises 16 residues. The CDR3 bases are TGTGCCAGCAGTTTACAGGGACTAGGGTGGGACAATGAGCAGTTCTTC. Encoded protein: CASSLQGLGWDNEQFF.

This clonotype was recorded a few times. J is TRBJ2-7 and V is TRBV10-3; 10 bases map to TRBD1. After removal of 4 bases from V and 0 bases from J, the junction contained 3 bases not matched to a gene. This CDR3 comprises 15 residues. From germline, CDR1 is ENHRY and CDR2 SYGVKD. This CDR3 is CAISAWDRGSYEQYF. CDR3 coding DNA: TGTGCCATCAGTGCATGGGACAGGGGCTCCTACGAGCAGTACTTC.